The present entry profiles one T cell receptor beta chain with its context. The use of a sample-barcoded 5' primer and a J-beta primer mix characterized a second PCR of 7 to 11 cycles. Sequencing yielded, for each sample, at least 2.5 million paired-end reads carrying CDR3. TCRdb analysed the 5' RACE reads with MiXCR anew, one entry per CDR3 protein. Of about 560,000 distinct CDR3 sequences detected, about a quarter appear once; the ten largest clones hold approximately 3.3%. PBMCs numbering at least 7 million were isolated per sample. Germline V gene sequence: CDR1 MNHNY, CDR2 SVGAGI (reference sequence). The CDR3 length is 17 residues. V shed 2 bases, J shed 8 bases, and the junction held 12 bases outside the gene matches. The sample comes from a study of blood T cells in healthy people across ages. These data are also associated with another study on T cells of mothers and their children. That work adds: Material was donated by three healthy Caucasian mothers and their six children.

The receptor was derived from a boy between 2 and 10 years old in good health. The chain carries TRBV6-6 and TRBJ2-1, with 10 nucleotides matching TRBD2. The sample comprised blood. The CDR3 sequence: CASSYDPQREGRYEQFF. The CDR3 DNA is TGTGCCAGCAGTTACGACCCCCAGCGGGAGGGAAGGTATGAGCAGTTCTTC.